Sequencing of this TCR beta chain was carried out in a study of vaccination and CD4 T cells after COVID-19 (dated by TCRdb to the early 2020s). Regarding the complete study: Every convalescent patient had a positive nasal swab PCR test for SARS-CoV-2, with mild disease in roughly ten patients and severe disease in one. The spike-specific CD4+ TCR repertoire was compared before and after mRNA vaccination in approximately ten COVID-19 convalescent patients and a handful of infection-naive healthy vaccine recipients. The time from the second vaccine dose to post-vaccine blood sampling had a median of 72 days and ranged from about 12 to 250 days. Control cultures used a CEFX viral epitope pool as positive control, an HIV-1 Nef peptide pool as negative control, or no peptide. In the convalescent cohort there were six males and four females, among whom were two Hispanic individuals, seven Caucasians, two Asians and one multiracial person. Overlapping spike peptide pools from SARS-CoV-2 and from the common cold coronaviruses HCoV-NL63, HCoV-OC43 and HCoV-229E were used as culture stimuli. Post-COVID blood samples were collected from convalescent patients a median of approximately 93 days after diagnosis, with a range of about 35 to 170 days. Two doses of either the Pfizer-BioNTech BNT162b2 vaccine (n=8) or the Moderna mRNA-1273 vaccine (n=2) were administered to participants.

From the germline V gene (reference sequence), CDR1 is LNHNV and CDR2 is YYDKDF. Taken from cysteine to phenylalanine, the CDR3 has 14 residues. The read is trimmed to its CDR3 DNA, 42 bases read in frame from base 1. Here V drops 6 bases and J drops 2 bases, and the junction holds 4 bases not matched to any gene. Receptor libraries were prepared by PCR. At the Johns Hopkins FTIC core, DNA from the cultured CD4+ T cells underwent TCR sequencing with the Oncomine TCR Beta short-read assay. The QIAamp micro DNA kit was used to extract genomic DNA from the cultured CD4+ T cells. The Oncomine TCR Beta libraries from cultured CD4+ T cells were pooled using unique dual indexes and then sequenced on an Illumina iSeq 100. On the authors' methods: Non-productive sequences were filtered out, and CDR3s that did not start with C, did not end with F or W, or were shorter than 7 amino acids were discarded. Antigen-specific clonotypes were identified with the MANAFEST web application by comparing peptide-stimulated wells with reference and other culture wells. To be called positive, a clone needed an FDR below 0.05, an odds ratio above 5, and a productive frequency above 0.1% in at least two of three replicate wells. A clonotype counted as cross-reactive if it showed significant expansion both in the SARS-CoV-2 spike wells and in at least one common cold coronavirus spike condition. Levenshtein distances (stringdist) and unrooted phylogenetic trees (ape) in R version 3.6.1 were used to assess CDR3 homology. TCRdb trimmed the raw reads at Q25, called clones with MiXCR and kept productive beta chains. Entries that share a CDR3 protein sequence are merged under the most common genes and DNA. Here the V and J calls rest on TCRdb's processing, not on the authors' analysis. The sample table shows roughly 10,000 distinct CDR3 sequences, and around 67% are seen once. The ten largest clonotypes hold approximately 7.7% of the sample.

This clonotype has a handful of counts. Its antigen is still unknown. Within one base of it there is no much larger clone, and no base qualities were kept. Overall study outcomes, separate from this receptor: In convalescent patients, a median around 83% of post-vaccine SARS-CoV-2-reactive clones were detected only after vaccination, and vaccine-specific priming was suggested by this finding. The median count of SARS-CoV-2-reactive clonotypes went up from approximately 22 after infection to around 38 after vaccination, although the change was not significant. The study included relatively few convalescent patients and did not analyze early timepoints after natural infection. Of the vaccine-specific clones found in convalescent patients, nearly all (304 of 307) were mono-reactive for SARS-CoV-2 spike instead of being cross-reactive with common cold coronaviruses.

This specimen's treatment or condition label, per the study, means: approximately 9-day PBMC culture with coronavirus spike peptide pools or control peptides (ViraFEST assay). To expand antigen-specific T cells with peptide pools and then pick out the expanded clonotypes through TCR sequencing, the study relied on the ViraFEST assay. The convalescent patients' positive SARS-CoV-2 PCR tests were from March to December 2020, which was before the Alpha, Beta and Delta variants emerged in the United States. Each well held 2.1 million or so PBMCs cultured in IMDM containing roughly 5% human AB serum and around 10 IU/ml IL-2, with 7.5 to 10 ug/ml peptide pools added. On days 3 and 7, half of the culture medium was replaced with fresh IL-2-containing medium. After about 10 days of culture, CD4+ T cells were isolated by negative selection using the EasySep CD4+ T cell isolation kit. Ficoll-Paque Plus gradient centrifugation was used to isolate PBMCs from whole blood, and the isolated PBMCs were then either used fresh or cryopreserved at -140C. In general, triplicate wells were set up for every culture condition.

The clonotype was recovered from a human donor who had recovered from COVID-19. Sequencing used CD4+ T cells from blood, cultured in vitro. This chain joins TRBV15 to TRBJ1-3; TRBD1 agrees with 7 junctional bases. The DNA is TGTGCCACCAGTCTAGGGGGCGCTGGAAACACCATATATTTT. Translated, this gives CATSLGGAGNTIYF.